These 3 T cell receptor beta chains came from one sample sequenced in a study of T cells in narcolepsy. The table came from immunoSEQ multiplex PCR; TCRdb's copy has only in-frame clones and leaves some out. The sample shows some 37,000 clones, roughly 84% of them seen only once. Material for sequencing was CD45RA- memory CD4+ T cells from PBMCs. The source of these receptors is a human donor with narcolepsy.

The CDR3 coding sequence is TGTGCCAGCAGCCCCGGGACCCTGGGCCACAATGAGCAGTTCTTC. Translation gives CASSPGTLGHNEQFF. The chain employs TRBV9 and TRBJ2-1; either TRBD1 or TRBD2 may fit D (5 bases each). Germline loops: CDR1 SGDLS, CDR2 YYNGEE. With 4 bases removed from V and 5 bases from J, the gap between germline ends came to 16 bases. The CDR3 covers 15 residues.

As DNA, the CDR3 is TGCAGCGTTGGTCCCCGGACAAACGAGCAGTACTTC. Its protein product is CSVGPRTNEQYF. This chain links TRBV29-1 with TRBJ2-7, with D possibly matching TRBD1 (5 bases). Trimming removed 4 bases from V and 5 bases from J, with 12 bases in between. Germline V gives CDR1 SQVTM, CDR2 ANQGSEA. The CDR3 extends over 12 amino acids.

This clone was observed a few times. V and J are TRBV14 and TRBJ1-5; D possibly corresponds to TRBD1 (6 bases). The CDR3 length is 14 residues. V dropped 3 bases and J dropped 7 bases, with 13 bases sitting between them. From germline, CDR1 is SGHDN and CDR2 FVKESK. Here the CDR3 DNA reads TGTGCCAGCAGCCAGGGGGAGGGGGGACAGCCCCAGCATTTT. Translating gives CASSQGEGGQPQHF.